The clone carrying this T cell receptor beta chain was counted a single time. Its specificity is unknown. Produced via immunoSEQ multiplex PCR; TCRdb's table is partial and in-frame only. The data hold over 140,000 clones, with 80% observed a single time. These data come from a study of cytotoxic CD8 clonotypes in ibrutinib-treated CLL. Cryopreserved PBMCs were the source of around 2 micrograms of genomic DNA, which went to TCR beta libraries. The study, taken as a whole, reports: Sample timing was unmatched between remission and later-progressing patients; lymph nodes unstudied. At baseline, clonality was higher than in age-matched healthy donors and correlated with CD8+ counts.

Per germline, CDR1 LNHNV and CDR2 YYDKDF (reference sequence). Trimming removed 6 bases at V and 5 bases at J, with 10 bases between. CDR3 length equals 12 residues. The chain combines TRBV15 with TRBJ2-5; unclear D gene. Source: PBMCs, taken after 36 months of ibrutinib treatment. This sequence was found in a human donor with chronic lymphocytic leukemia. The CDR3 DNA reads as TGTGCCACCAGTCGTCGCCTGGAGACCCAGTACTTC. Its translation: CATSRRLETQYF.